The subject of this entry is one T cell receptor (beta chain). Its antigen remains unidentified. The table came from immunoSEQ multiplex PCR; TCRdb's copy has only in-frame clones and leaves some out. The sample lists over 110,000 clones, around 86% seen once, with 8.5% to 9.5% in the top ten. Germline V CDR1 and CDR2: GTSNPN, SVGIG (reference sequence). V shed 5 bases and J shed 8 bases, with 15 bases lying between them. The CDR3 runs to 13 residues. The sample is drawn from a study of cytomegalovirus exposure and HLA in healthy donors. Findings and limits, study-wide: In vitro, three CMV-associated chains proved specific for CMV antigens. A subsequent analysis found that TCR clusters from the first cohort also tended to co-occur in the 120 or so validation repertoires, with approximately 95% of cluster scores above 0.

The donors formed part of the approximately 120-subject validation cohort, distinct from the roughly 640-subject first cohort. This TCR came from a man in his late teens or twenties in good health and CMV-seropositive. The sample consisted of PBMCs. V usage is TRBV30 and J usage is TRBJ2-2, with a weak D call TRBD1 (5 bases). The CDR3 loop is CAWCDSSRGELFF. The CDR3 DNA sequence: TGTGCCTGGTGTGACAGTTCAAGGGGGGAGCTGTTTTTT. Combining the CDR3 with reference TRBV30 and TRBJ2-2 gives the whole variable domain SQTIHQWPATLVQPVGSPLSLECTVEGTSNPNLYWYRQAAGRGLQLLFYSVGIGQISSEVPQNLSASRPQDRQFILSSKKLLLSDSGFYLCAWCDSSRGELFFGEGSRLTVL.